This T cell receptor (beta chain) was sequenced during a study of CD8+ T cells in alopecia areata. Alopecia areata patients provided lesional scalp punch biopsies and peripheral blood, both collected for the study. The sorting of PBMCs gave CD4+ and CD8+ T cells. cDNA serving as the sequencing template came from extracted, reverse transcribed RNA. Assay: immunoSEQ multiplex PCR; the TCRdb copy retains only in-frame clones and omits some. The sample lists more than 95,000 clones; more than 30% were seen once. Remarks on this clone: Its matching antigen is unknown.

Notes on the study in general: Against the mouse data, patients shared TCRs less clearly, possibly for HLA reasons. Scalp lesions, especially in alopecia totalis/universalis, had higher clonality than normal scalp.

The CDR3 totals 14 residues. Trimming at V came to 1 base and at J to 6 bases, leaving 4 bases not matched to a gene. The germline V gene encodes CDR1 LNHNV and CDR2 YYDKDF (reference sequence). The sequence derives from a human donor with alopecia areata. What was sequenced was CD4+ T cells sorted from blood. The chain employs TRBV15 and TRBJ1-2, with TRBD1 matching over 8 bases. The CDR3, as DNA: TGTGCCACCAGCAGAGGCAGGGGGCAGGATGGCTACACCTTC. Encoded protein: CATSRGRGQDGYTF.